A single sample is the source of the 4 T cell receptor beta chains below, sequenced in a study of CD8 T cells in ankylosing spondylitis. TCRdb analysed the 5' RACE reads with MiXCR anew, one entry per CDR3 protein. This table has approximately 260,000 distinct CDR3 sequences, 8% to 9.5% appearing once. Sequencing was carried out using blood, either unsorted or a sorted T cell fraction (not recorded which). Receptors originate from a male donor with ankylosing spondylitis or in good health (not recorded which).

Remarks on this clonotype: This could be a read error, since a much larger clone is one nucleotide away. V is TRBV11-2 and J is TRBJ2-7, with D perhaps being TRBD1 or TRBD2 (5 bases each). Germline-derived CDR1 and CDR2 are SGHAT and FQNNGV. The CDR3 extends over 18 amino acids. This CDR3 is CASSLVGRGAQYSYDQYF. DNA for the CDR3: TGTGCCAGCAGCTTAGTGGGCAGAGGGGCACAATACTCCTACGATCAGTACTTC.

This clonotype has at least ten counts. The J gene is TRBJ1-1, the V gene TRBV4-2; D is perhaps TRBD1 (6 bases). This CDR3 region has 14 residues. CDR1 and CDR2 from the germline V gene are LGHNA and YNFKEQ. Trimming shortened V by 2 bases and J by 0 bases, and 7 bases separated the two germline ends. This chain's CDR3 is CASSQQGLNTEAFF. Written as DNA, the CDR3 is TGTGCCAGCAGCCAACAGGGGTTGAACACTGAAGCTTTCTTT.

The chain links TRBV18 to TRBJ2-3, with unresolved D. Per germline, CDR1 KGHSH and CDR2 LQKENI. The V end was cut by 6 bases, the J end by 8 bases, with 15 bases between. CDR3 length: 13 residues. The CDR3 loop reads CASSTGSGSTQYF. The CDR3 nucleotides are TGTGCCAGCTCTACGGGCTCTGGAAGTACGCAGTATTTT.

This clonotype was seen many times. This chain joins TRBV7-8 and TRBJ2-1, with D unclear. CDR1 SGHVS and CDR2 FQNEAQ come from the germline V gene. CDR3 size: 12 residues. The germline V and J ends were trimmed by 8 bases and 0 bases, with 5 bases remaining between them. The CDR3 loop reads CASQSSYNEQFF. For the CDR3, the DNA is TGTGCCAGCCAGAGCTCCTACAATGAGCAGTTCTTC.